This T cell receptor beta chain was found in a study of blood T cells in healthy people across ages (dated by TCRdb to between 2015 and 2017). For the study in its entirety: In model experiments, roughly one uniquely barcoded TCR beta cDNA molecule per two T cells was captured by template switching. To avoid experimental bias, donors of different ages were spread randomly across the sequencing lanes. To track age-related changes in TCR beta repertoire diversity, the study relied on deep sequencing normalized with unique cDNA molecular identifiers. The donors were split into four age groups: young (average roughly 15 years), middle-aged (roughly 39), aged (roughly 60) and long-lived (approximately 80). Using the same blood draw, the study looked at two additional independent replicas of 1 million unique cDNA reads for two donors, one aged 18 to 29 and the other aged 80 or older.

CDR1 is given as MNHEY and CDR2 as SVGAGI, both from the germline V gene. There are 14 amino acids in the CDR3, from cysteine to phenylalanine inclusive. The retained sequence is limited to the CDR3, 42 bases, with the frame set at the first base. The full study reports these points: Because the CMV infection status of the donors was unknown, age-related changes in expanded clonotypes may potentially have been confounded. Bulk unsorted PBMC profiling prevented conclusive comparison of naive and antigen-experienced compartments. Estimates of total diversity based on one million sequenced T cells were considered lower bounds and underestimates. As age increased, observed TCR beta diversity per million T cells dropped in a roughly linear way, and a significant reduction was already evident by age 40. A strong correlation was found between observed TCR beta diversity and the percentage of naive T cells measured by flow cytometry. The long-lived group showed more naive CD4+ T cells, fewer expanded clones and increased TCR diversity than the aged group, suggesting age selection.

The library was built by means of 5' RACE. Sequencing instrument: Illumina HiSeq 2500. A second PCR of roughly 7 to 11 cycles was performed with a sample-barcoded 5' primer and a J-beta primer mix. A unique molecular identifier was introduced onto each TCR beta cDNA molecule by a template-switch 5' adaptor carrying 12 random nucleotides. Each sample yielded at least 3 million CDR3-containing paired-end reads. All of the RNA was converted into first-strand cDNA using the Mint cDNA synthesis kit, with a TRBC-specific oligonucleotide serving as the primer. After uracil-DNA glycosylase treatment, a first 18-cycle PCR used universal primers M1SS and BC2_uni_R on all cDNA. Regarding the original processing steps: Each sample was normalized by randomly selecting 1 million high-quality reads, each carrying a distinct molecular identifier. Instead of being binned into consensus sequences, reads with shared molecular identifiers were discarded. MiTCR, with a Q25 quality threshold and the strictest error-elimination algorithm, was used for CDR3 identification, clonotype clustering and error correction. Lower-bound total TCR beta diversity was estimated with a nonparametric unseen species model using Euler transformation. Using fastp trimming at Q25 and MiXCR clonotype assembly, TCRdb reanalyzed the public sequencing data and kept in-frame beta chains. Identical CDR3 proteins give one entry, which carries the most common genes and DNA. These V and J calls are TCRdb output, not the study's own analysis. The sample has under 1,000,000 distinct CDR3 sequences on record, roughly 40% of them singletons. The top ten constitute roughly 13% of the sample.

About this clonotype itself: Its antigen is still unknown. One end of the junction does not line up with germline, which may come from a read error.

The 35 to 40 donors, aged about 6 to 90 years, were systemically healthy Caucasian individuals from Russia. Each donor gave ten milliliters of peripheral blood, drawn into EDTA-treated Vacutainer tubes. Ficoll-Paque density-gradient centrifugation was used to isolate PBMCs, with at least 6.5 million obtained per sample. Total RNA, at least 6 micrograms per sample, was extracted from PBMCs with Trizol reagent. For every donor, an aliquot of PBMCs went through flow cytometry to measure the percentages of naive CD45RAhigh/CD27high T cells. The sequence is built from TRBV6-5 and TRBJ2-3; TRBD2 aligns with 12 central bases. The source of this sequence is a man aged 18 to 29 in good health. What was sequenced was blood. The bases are TGTGTCAGCAGTCTGACTAGCGGGGGAGCTGCGCAGTATTTT. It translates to CVSSLTSGGAAQYF.